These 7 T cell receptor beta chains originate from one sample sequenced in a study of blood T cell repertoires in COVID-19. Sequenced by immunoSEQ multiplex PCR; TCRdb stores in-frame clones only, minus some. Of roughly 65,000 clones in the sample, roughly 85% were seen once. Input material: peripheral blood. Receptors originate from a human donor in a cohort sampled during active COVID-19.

CDR3 DNA: TGTGCCAGCAGTCTTTGGACAGGGTACGAAAAACTGTTTTTT. Translating it yields CASSLWTGYEKLFF. J is TRBJ1-4 and V is TRBV27; TRBD1 agrees at 8 bases. With V trimmed by 5 bases and J by 8 bases, 7 bases remained unmatched. The CDR3 sequence is 14 residues long. Germline lookup yields CDR1 MNHEY and CDR2 SMNVEV (reference sequence).

The CDR3 DNA reads TGTGCCAGCAGTCGATCACAGGCACCATCCTATGGCTACACCTTC. Protein: CASSRSQAPSYGYTF. The rearrangement uses TRBV25-1 and TRBJ1-2; perhaps TRBD1 as D (5 bases). The V end lost 5 bases, the J end lost 4 bases, and 17 bases lay between the germline ends. The CDR3 sequence is 15 residues long. Looked up from germline, CDR1 is MGHDK and CDR2 is SYGVNS.

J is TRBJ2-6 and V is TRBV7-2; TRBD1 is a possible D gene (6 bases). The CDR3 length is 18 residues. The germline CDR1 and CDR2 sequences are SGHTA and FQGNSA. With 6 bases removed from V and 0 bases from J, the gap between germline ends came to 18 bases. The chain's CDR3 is CASSLIGTLNSGANVLTF. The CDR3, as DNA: TGTGCCAGCAGTTTAATCGGGACACTAAACTCTGGGGCCAACGTCCTGACTTTC.

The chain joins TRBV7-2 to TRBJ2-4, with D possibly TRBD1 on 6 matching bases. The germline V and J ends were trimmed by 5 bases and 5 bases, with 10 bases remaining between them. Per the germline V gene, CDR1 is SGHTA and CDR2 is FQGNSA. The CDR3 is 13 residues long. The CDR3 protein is CASSTDRQNIQYF. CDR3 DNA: TGTGCCAGCAGCACGGACAGACAAAACATTCAGTACTTC. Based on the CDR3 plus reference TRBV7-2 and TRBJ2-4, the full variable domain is GAGVSQSPSNKVTEKGKDVELRCDPISGHTALYWYRQSLGQGLEFLIYFQGNSAPDKSGLPSDRFSAERTGGSVSTLTIQRTQQEDSAVYLCASSTDRQNIQYFGAGTRLSVL.

In DNA form, the CDR3 reads TGTGCCAGCAGCTCTTTGACCGGGTATAGCAATCAGCCCCAGCATTTT. Translating gives CASSSLTGYSNQPQHF. V is TRBV2 and J is TRBJ1-5; no clear D gene. Trimming took off 6 bases at V and 0 bases at J, with 15 bases between the two ends. CDR1 is SNHLY, CDR2 FYNNEI, per germline. The CDR3 consists of 16 residues. Full variable domain (outside the CDR3, taken from reference TRBV2 and TRBJ1-5): EPEVTQTPSHQVTQMGQEVILRCVPISNHLYFYWYRQILGQKVEFLVSFYNNEISEKSEIFDDQFSVERPDGSNFTLKIRSTKLEDSAMYFCASSSLTGYSNQPQHFGDGTRLSIL.

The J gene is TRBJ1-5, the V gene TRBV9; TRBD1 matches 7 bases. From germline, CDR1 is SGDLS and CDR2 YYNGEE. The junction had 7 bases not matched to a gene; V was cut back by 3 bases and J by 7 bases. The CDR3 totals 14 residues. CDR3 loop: CASSASTGLQPQHF. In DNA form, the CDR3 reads TGTGCCAGCAGCGCCTCGACAGGGCTGCAGCCCCAGCATTTT. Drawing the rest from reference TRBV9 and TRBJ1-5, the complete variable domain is DSGVTQTPKHLITATGQRVTLRCSPRSGDLSVYWYQQSLDQGLQFLIQYYNGEERAKGNILERFSAQQFPDLHSELNLSSLELGDSALYFCASSASTGLQPQHFGDGTRLSIL.

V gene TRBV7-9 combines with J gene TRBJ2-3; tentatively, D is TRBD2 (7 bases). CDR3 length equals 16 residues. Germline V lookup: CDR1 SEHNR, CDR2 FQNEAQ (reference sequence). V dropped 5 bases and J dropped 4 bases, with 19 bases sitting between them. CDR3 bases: TGTGCCAGCAGCCCGTTTTGGGGGGGGGCCTCAGATACGCAGTATTTT. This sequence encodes CASSPFWGGASDTQYF.